Described below is a single TCR beta chain sequence and its context. The target antigen is unknown. The data originate from a study of shared clonotypes between healthy human individuals. In the study overall: The donors, a couple of women and three men, were aged 18 to 49. There were three CD4 naive, three CD4 memory, two CD8 naive and one CD8 memory plates per donor. Study-wide findings and caveats: Generally, naive subsets (rather than memory subsets) showed larger estimated richness.

The CDR3 totals 16 residues. The V gene end was trimmed by 4 bases and the J gene end by 8 bases; junction bases not matched to a gene: 15. Germline V gene sequence: CDR1 SGHNT, CDR2 YYREEE (reference sequence). Data came from immunoSEQ multiplex PCR; TCRdb stores just in-frame clones and leaves some out. Among about a million clones, under 80% were seen once, and the ten largest hold around 1.4%. Investigators divided CD4+ cells into CD45RA+ naive and CD45RA-negative memory subsets. The source of this sequence is a man between 18 and 29 years old in good health. Sequenced material: memory CD4+ T cells sorted from blood. The subset was: CD45RA-negative fraction. The rearrangement joins TRBV5-4 to TRBJ1-2; TRBD1 agrees at 9 bases. Written as DNA, the CDR3 is TGTGCCAGCAGCGAAAACACAGGGGGCTCTGGCCTAGGCTACACCTTC. Translating gives CASSENTGGSGLGYTF.